This TCR beta chain was recorded in a study of T cells in narcolepsy. In the study overall: Donors had narcolepsy type 1 or type 2, or were healthy controls.

Sequencing was performed with immunoSEQ multiplex PCR; in TCRdb, only in-frame clones are kept and a portion is missing. The sample shows tens of thousands of clones, roughly four fifths of them seen only once. CDR1 is SNHLY and CDR2 is FYNNEI in the germline V gene. V gave up 4 bases and J gave up 8 bases, with 17 bases separating them. The CDR3 consists of 14 residues. Regarding this clone: The target antigen is unknown.

Study results and limitations: Healthy controls reportedly lacked the autoreactive clonotypes serially found in patients' blood. HCRT-specific and TRIB2-specific autoreactive clonotypes appeared among same-patient CSF and blood CD4+ clonotypes.

V and J are TRBV2 and TRBJ1-2; TRBD1 might be the D (5 bases). The receptor was isolated from a human donor in good health. Sequencing used memory (CD45RA-) CD4+ T cells from blood. The CDR3 coding sequence is TGTGCCAGCAGTGTAGGCAGCGACTGGGGGGGCTACACCTTC. Protein sequence: CASSVGSDWGGYTF.